Listed below are T cell receptor beta chains from one sample, sequenced in a study of vaccination and CD4 T cells after COVID-19. TCRdb recomputed calls from the PCR reads with MiXCR, one row per CDR3 protein. The table lists around 15,000 distinct CDR3 sequences, around four fifths of them singletons. Their antigen targets remain unknown. Sequenced sample: CD4+ T cells from blood, cultured in vitro. These receptors were collected from a human donor who had recovered from COVID-19. Each CDR3 is given with its conserved first and last residue. A D gene is named only where the DNA matches it firmly. Not every row has a clone size; where given, it reads once, few, many or a size class.

V gene: TRBV20-1
clone size: NA
J gene: TRBJ2-7
D gene: TRBD2
CDR3 protein: CSARMLGSGSYEQYF
CDR3 DNA: TGCAGTGCTAGAATGTTAGGTAGCGGGAGTTACGAGCAGTACTTC

V gene: TRBV6-2/TRBV6-3
clone size: few
J gene: TRBJ2-2
D gene: NA
CDR3 protein: CASSPYTGELFF
CDR3 DNA: TGTGCCAGCAGTCCGTACACCGGGGAGCTGTTTTTT

V gene: TRBV19
clone size: NA
J gene: TRBJ2-3
D gene: TRBD2
CDR3 protein: CASSIVGAGAVYTQYF
CDR3 DNA: TGTGCCAGTAGTATAGTAGGTGCGGGAGCGGTGTATACGCAGTATTTT

V gene: TRBV20-1
clone size: NA
J gene: TRBJ1-2
D gene: NA
CDR3 protein: CSARGAGYGYTF
CDR3 DNA: TGCAGTGCTAGGGGGGCCGGCTATGGCTACACCTTC

V gene: TRBV27
clone size: NA
J gene: TRBJ1-5
D gene: TRBD1
CDR3 protein: CASSLNWARQGHQPQHF
CDR3 DNA: TGCGCCAGCAGTTTAAATTGGGCTAGACAGGGTCATCAGCCCCAGCATTTT

V gene: TRBV28
clone size: NA
J gene: TRBJ1-2
D gene: NA
CDR3 protein: CASSTADGWRYGYTF
CDR3 DNA: TGTGCCAGCAGTACCGCGGACGGATGGAGGTATGGCTACACCTTC

V gene: TRBV5-4
clone size: NA
J gene: TRBJ1-2
D gene: NA
CDR3 protein: CASSFTALNYGYTF
CDR3 DNA: TGTGCCAGCAGCTTTACAGCGCTAAACTATGGCTACACCTTC

V gene: TRBV6-1
clone size: medium-sized
J gene: TRBJ1-5
D gene: NA
CDR3 protein: CASGSPGPLNQPQHF
CDR3 DNA: TGTGCCAGCGGCAGCCCCGGACCTCTCAATCAGCCCCAGCATTTT

V gene: TRBV7-2
clone size: NA
J gene: TRBJ2-1
D gene: NA
CDR3 protein: CASSLANEQFF
CDR3 DNA: TGTGCCAGCAGCTTGGCAAATGAGCAGTTCTTC

V gene: TRBV6-1
clone size: NA
J gene: TRBJ1-5
D gene: NA
CDR3 protein: CASRREIGIGRDQPQHF
CDR3 DNA: TGTGCCAGCAGAAGGGAGATTGGGATTGGAAGGGATCAGCCCCAGCATTTT

V gene: TRBV10-3
clone size: NA
J gene: TRBJ2-7
D gene: NA
CDR3 protein: CASRETAYEQYF
CDR3 DNA: TGTGCCTCCAGGGAAACAGCCTACGAGCAGTACTTC

V gene: TRBV6-5
clone size: NA
J gene: TRBJ1-2
D gene: NA
CDR3 protein: CASSYHIRGQNYGYTF
CDR3 DNA: TGTGCCAGCAGTTACCACATCAGGGGCCAGAACTATGGCTACACCTTC

V gene: TRBV6-4
clone size: NA
J gene: TRBJ1-1
D gene: NA
CDR3 protein: CASSESTANTEAFF
CDR3 DNA: TGTGCCAGCAGTGAGTCGACAGCGAACACTGAAGCTTTCTTT

V gene: TRBV15
clone size: NA
J gene: TRBJ2-6
D gene: TRBD1
CDR3 protein: CATSRGTGPSGANVLTF
CDR3 DNA: TGTGCCACCAGCAGGGGGACAGGCCCCTCTGGGGCCAACGTCCTGACTTTC

V gene: TRBV20-1
clone size: NA
J gene: TRBJ2-1
D gene: NA
CDR3 protein: CSASRGKRREGQFF
CDR3 DNA: TGCAGTGCTAGTAGGGGAAAGCGGAGAGAGGGGCAGTTCTTC

V gene: TRBV15
clone size: few
J gene: TRBJ1-6
D gene: NA
CDR3 protein: CATSRDPGAGSPLHF
CDR3 DNA: TGTGCCACCAGCAGAGATCCAGGGGCGGGTTCACCCCTCCACTTT

V gene: TRBV24-1
clone size: NA
J gene: TRBJ2-5
D gene: TRBD2
CDR3 protein: CATSDLRTSGSQETQYF
CDR3 DNA: TGTGCCACCAGTGATTTACGGACTAGCGGGAGCCAAGAGACCCAGTACTTC

V gene: TRBV19
clone size: NA
J gene: TRBJ2-7
D gene: TRBD1
CDR3 protein: CASSIASGGGYEQYF
CDR3 DNA: TGTGCCAGTAGTATAGCTTCAGGGGGCGGTTACGAGCAGTACTTC

V gene: TRBV30
clone size: NA
J gene: TRBJ1-2
D gene: NA
CDR3 protein: CAWSPLGGYTF
CDR3 DNA: TGTGCCTGGAGCCCCCTCGGGGGCTACACCTTC

V gene: TRBV11-3
clone size: NA
J gene: TRBJ2-1
D gene: NA
CDR3 protein: CASSLGAAYSYNEQFF
CDR3 DNA: TGTGCCAGCAGCTTGGGGGCGGCTTACTCCTACAATGAGCAGTTCTTC

V gene: TRBV20-1
clone size: few
J gene: TRBJ2-5
D gene: NA
CDR3 protein: CSARDLVSDSTLGAGLETQYF
CDR3 DNA: TGCAGTGCTAGAGATCTTGTCTCCGACAGTACCCTCGGAGCTGGTCTGGAGACCCAGTACTTC

V gene: TRBV28
clone size: NA
J gene: TRBJ1-6
D gene: TRBD1
CDR3 protein: CASKTGDRDNSPLHF
CDR3 DNA: TGTGCCAGCAAAACAGGGGACAGAGATAATTCACCCCTCCACTTT

V gene: TRBV2
clone size: NA
J gene: TRBJ1-2
D gene: NA
CDR3 protein: CASSPRLANGGYTF
CDR3 DNA: TGTGCCAGCTCCCCAAGGTTGGCAAATGGAGGCTACACCTTC

V gene: TRBV10-3
clone size: NA
J gene: TRBJ2-2
D gene: NA
CDR3 protein: CAIGEGAANTGELFF
CDR3 DNA: TGTGCCATCGGGGAGGGGGCCGCGAACACCGGGGAGCTGTTTTTT

V gene: TRBV7-6
clone size: NA
J gene: TRBJ1-6
D gene: TRBD1
CDR3 protein: CASSRTGGTNSPLHF
CDR3 DNA: TGTGCCAGCAGCCGGACAGGGGGTACAAATTCACCCCTCCACTTT

V gene: TRBV20-1
clone size: NA
J gene: TRBJ1-5
D gene: NA
CDR3 protein: CSARDWGNQPQHF
CDR3 DNA: TGCAGTGCTAGAGATTGGGGAAATCAGCCCCAGCATTTT

V gene: TRBV28
clone size: NA
J gene: TRBJ1-3
D gene: NA
CDR3 protein: CASSSPGNTIYF
CDR3 DNA: TGTGCCAGCAGTTCCCCTGGAAACACCATATATTTT

V gene: TRBV6-1
clone size: NA
J gene: TRBJ1-1
D gene: NA
CDR3 protein: CAIVGGGTEAFF
CDR3 DNA: TGTGCCATCGTCGGAGGAGGCACTGAAGCTTTCTTT

V gene: TRBV7-8
clone size: NA
J gene: TRBJ2-2
D gene: NA
CDR3 protein: CASSSRRLVRGGELFF
CDR3 DNA: TGTGCCAGCAGCTCAAGGCGACTAGTTAGGGGCGGGGAGCTGTTTTTT

V gene: TRBV20-1
clone size: NA
J gene: TRBJ2-2
D gene: TRBD2
CDR3 protein: CSALSGRDTGELFF
CDR3 DNA: TGCAGTGCTCTCAGCGGGAGAGACACCGGGGAGCTGTTTTTT

V gene: TRBV7-2
clone size: NA
J gene: TRBJ1-5
D gene: NA
CDR3 protein: CASSLSRLHSNQPQHF
CDR3 DNA: TGTGCCAGCAGCTTATCTCGTCTACATAGCAATCAGCCCCAGCATTTT

V gene: TRBV6-2/TRBV6-3
clone size: NA
J gene: TRBJ1-6
D gene: TRBD1
CDR3 protein: CASSLTGRNNSPLHF
CDR3 DNA: TGTGCCAGCAGCCTGACAGGGAGAAATAATTCACCCCTCCACTTT

V gene: TRBV27
clone size: few
J gene: TRBJ1-2
D gene: NA
CDR3 protein: CASSLLGGYGYTF
CDR3 DNA: TGTGCCAGCAGTTTGTTGGGGGGATATGGCTACACCTTC

V gene: TRBV6-2/TRBV6-3
clone size: few
J gene: TRBJ2-5
D gene: TRBD2
CDR3 protein: CASSRTPGGPWETQYF
CDR3 DNA: TGTGCCAGCAGCCGGACCCCGGGAGGCCCGTGGGAGACCCAGTACTTC

V gene: TRBV19
clone size: NA
J gene: TRBJ2-7
D gene: TRBD1
CDR3 protein: CASSVGTGGSYEQYF
CDR3 DNA: TGTGCCAGTAGTGTCGGGACAGGGGGCTCCTACGAGCAGTACTTC

V gene: TRBV6-1
clone size: NA
J gene: TRBJ2-2
D gene: NA
CDR3 protein: CASILGTITGELFF
CDR3 DNA: NA

V gene: TRBV25-1
clone size: NA
J gene: TRBJ2-2
D gene: NA
CDR3 protein: CASSDSPSSGTGELFF
CDR3 DNA: TGTGCCAGCAGTGATTCCCCCTCTTCTGGGACCGGGGAGCTGTTTTTT

V gene: TRBV5-6
clone size: NA
J gene: TRBJ1-2
D gene: NA
CDR3 protein: CASKRLGEVIRRGYTF
CDR3 DNA: TGTGCCAGCAAAAGATTAGGGGAGGTAATACGACGTGGCTACACCTTC

V gene: TRBV6-1
clone size: NA
J gene: TRBJ1-5
D gene: TRBD1
CDR3 protein: CASSEAGGRGNQPQHF
CDR3 DNA: TGTGCCAGCAGTGAAGCGGGTGGCAGGGGGAATCAGCCCCAGCATTTT

V gene: TRBV10-2
clone size: NA
J gene: TRBJ2-3
D gene: NA
CDR3 protein: CASRAFSSSSTDTQYF
CDR3 DNA: TGCGCCAGCAGGGCGTTTAGCAGCTCTAGCACAGATACGCAGTATTTT